These T cell receptor beta chains were read from a single sample in a study of cytomegalovirus exposure and HLA in healthy donors. The repertoire was sequenced with immunoSEQ multiplex PCR; TCRdb's copy has only in-frame clones and lacks some. The repertoire includes around 150,000 clones, about 80% of them detected once, and 3.5% to 5% sits in the top ten. Sequences were obtained from PBMCs. These receptors all come from a man between 35 and 55 years old in good health and CMV-seropositive. Both conserved end residues are part of each CDR3. The order of the fields is V gene, clone size, D gene, J gene, CDR3 DNA, CDR3 protein. The D gene is left open where the match is weak. Clone size is not always given. Where it is, it says once, few, many or a class for expanded clones.

v_gene: TRBV7-9; abundance: .; d_gene: .; j_gene: TRBJ1-4; CDR3nt: TGTGCCAGCATCGGAGGGACTACAACTAATGAAAAACTGTTTTTT; CDR3aa: CASIGGTTTNEKLFF
v_gene: TRBV2; abundance: .; d_gene: .; j_gene: TRBJ2-7; CDR3nt: TGTGCCAGCAGTGCGCGGACTGACTCCTACGAGCAGTACTTC; CDR3aa: CASSARTDSYEQYF
v_gene: TRBV11-3; abundance: .; d_gene: .; j_gene: TRBJ1-1; CDR3nt: TGTGCCAGCAGGGCTATTGGGGGGTACACTGAAGCTTTCTTT; CDR3aa: CASRAIGGYTEAFF
v_gene: TRBV6-6; abundance: once; d_gene: .; j_gene: TRBJ2-1; CDR3nt: TGTGCCAGCGCCAAATCCCACCAAGCTGAGCAGTTCTTC; CDR3aa: CASAKSHQAEQFF
v_gene: TRBV19; abundance: .; d_gene: .; j_gene: TRBJ1-5; CDR3nt: TGTGCCAGTAGTATCGGACAATTGTATCAGCCCCAGCATTTT; CDR3aa: CASSIGQLYQPQHF
v_gene: TRBV13; abundance: .; d_gene: TRBD1; j_gene: TRBJ1-5; CDR3nt: TGTGCCAGCAGCCGACAGGGCCATAGCAATCAGCCCCAGCATTTT; CDR3aa: CASSRQGHSNQPQHF
v_gene: TRBV11-2; abundance: .; d_gene: .; j_gene: TRBJ1-1; CDR3nt: TGTGCCAGCAGCCAGATGTTCAACACTGAAGCTTTCTTT; CDR3aa: CASSQMFNTEAFF
v_gene: TRBV7-9; abundance: .; d_gene: .; j_gene: TRBJ1-4; CDR3nt: TGTGCCACGGAATTGGGTGGGGCGCGTACTAATGAAAAACTGTTTTTT; CDR3aa: CATELGGARTNEKLFF
v_gene: TRBV4-2; abundance: few; d_gene: .; j_gene: TRBJ1-1; CDR3nt: TGTGCCAGCAGCCAAGAAGGAGGCGGTGAAGCTTTCTTT; CDR3aa: CASSQEGGGEAFF
v_gene: TRBV5-1; abundance: once; d_gene: TRBD2; j_gene: TRBJ2-5; CDR3nt: TGCGCCAGCAGCTTCGGGGGGAGCGGAGGGGAAGAGACCCAGTACTTC; CDR3aa: CASSFGGSGGEETQYF
v_gene: TRBV27; abundance: .; d_gene: TRBD1; j_gene: TRBJ2-4; CDR3nt: TGTGCCAGCAGTGCCCCACAGGGGGCCAAAAACATTCAGTACTTC; CDR3aa: CASSAPQGAKNIQYF
v_gene: TRBV5-1; abundance: .; d_gene: .; j_gene: TRBJ2-7; CDR3nt: TGCGCCAGCATACCGAGTGGCTACGAGCAGTACTTC; CDR3aa: CASIPSGYEQYF
v_gene: TRBV19; abundance: .; d_gene: TRBD1; j_gene: TRBJ1-1; CDR3nt: TGTGCCACCGCGTCAGGGACAGACACTGAAGCTTTCTTT; CDR3aa: CATASGTDTEAFF
v_gene: TRBV4-2; abundance: .; d_gene: .; j_gene: TRBJ2-7; CDR3nt: TGTGCCAGCAGCCAACCCCCCGGGCGGGGAACCTACGAGCAGTACTTC; CDR3aa: CASSQPPGRGTYEQYF
v_gene: TRBV5-4; abundance: .; d_gene: TRBD1; j_gene: TRBJ1-2; CDR3nt: TGTGCCAGCAGCTTGGGGGACAGAACTAACTATGGCTACACCTTC; CDR3aa: CASSLGDRTNYGYTF
v_gene: TRBV4-1; abundance: .; d_gene: TRBD1; j_gene: TRBJ2-6; CDR3nt: TGCGCCAGCAGCCAAGGACAGGGAGTCTCTGGGGCCAACGTCCTGACTTTC; CDR3aa: CASSQGQGVSGANVLTF
v_gene: TRBV4-2; abundance: .; d_gene: .; j_gene: TRBJ1-5; CDR3nt: TGTGCCAGCAGCCAAGGAGGGTATAGCAATCAGCCCCAGCATTTT; CDR3aa: CASSQGGYSNQPQHF
v_gene: TRBV18; abundance: .; d_gene: .; j_gene: TRBJ2-3; CDR3nt: TGTGCCAGCTCACCGAGAGCAAACCTGGCAGATACGCAGTATTTT; CDR3aa: CASSPRANLADTQYF
v_gene: TRBV18; abundance: .; d_gene: .; j_gene: TRBJ2-7; CDR3nt: TGTGCCAGCTCACCAAAGGGGGGGGAGGCCGGCCACGAGCAGTACTTC; CDR3aa: CASSPKGGEAGHEQYF
v_gene: TRBV19; abundance: .; d_gene: .; j_gene: TRBJ2-5; CDR3nt: TGTGCCAGTAGTATATCGGGGAGCGAGACCCAGTACTTC; CDR3aa: CASSISGSETQYF
v_gene: TRBV5-4; abundance: .; d_gene: .; j_gene: TRBJ1-1; CDR3nt: TGTGCCACCCAGGTCGGGAACACTGAAGCTTTCTTT; CDR3aa: CATQVGNTEAFF
v_gene: TRBV9; abundance: .; d_gene: .; j_gene: TRBJ2-2; CDR3nt: TGTGCCAGCAGCGTAGGCGGCATAGGAGAGCTGTTTTTT; CDR3aa: CASSVGGIGELFF
v_gene: TRBV19; abundance: .; d_gene: TRBD2; j_gene: TRBJ2-7; CDR3nt: TGTGCCAGTAGTATCGGGGGGGGAAGGACCTCCTACGAGCAGTACTTC; CDR3aa: CASSIGGGRTSYEQYF
v_gene: TRBV7-9; abundance: .; d_gene: TRBD1; j_gene: TRBJ2-2; CDR3nt: TGTGCCAGCCTCACTTCCGGGACAGATAAGATCGCGAACACCGGGGAGCTGTTTTTT; CDR3aa: CASLTSGTDKIANTGELFF
v_gene: TRBV7-9; abundance: .; d_gene: TRBD1; j_gene: TRBJ2-7; CDR3nt: TGTGCCAGCAGCAAGGGGACAGACTACGAGCAGTACTTC; CDR3aa: CASSKGTDYEQYF
v_gene: TRBV19; abundance: .; d_gene: .; j_gene: TRBJ1-3; CDR3nt: TGTGCCAGTAGTCCAAGGGGCTCTGGAAACACCATATATTTT; CDR3aa: CASSPRGSGNTIYF
v_gene: TRBV5-1; abundance: .; d_gene: TRBD1; j_gene: TRBJ2-2; CDR3nt: TGCGCCAGCAGCGAACCGGGACAGGGGAGCACCGGGGAGCTGTTTTTT; CDR3aa: CASSEPGQGSTGELFF
v_gene: TRBV9; abundance: .; d_gene: .; j_gene: TRBJ2-2; CDR3nt: TGTGCCAGCAGTCCCGTTCTAGCTCTCACCCGGTCCGGGGAGCTGTTTTTT; CDR3aa: CASSPVLALTRSGELFF
v_gene: TRBV7-2; abundance: .; d_gene: TRBD1; j_gene: TRBJ1-5; CDR3nt: TGTGCCAGCAGCTCAGGGGGGCCCCAGCATTTT; CDR3aa: CASSSGGPQHF
v_gene: TRBV27; abundance: .; d_gene: .; j_gene: TRBJ2-7; CDR3nt: TGTGCCAGCAGTTTCAACGGAGCTCTAAGGGAGCAGTACTTC; CDR3aa: CASSFNGALREQYF
v_gene: TRBV5-1; abundance: few; d_gene: .; j_gene: TRBJ2-2; CDR3nt: TGCGCCAGCAGCTTGGGACAGCACACCGGGGAGCTGTTTTTT; CDR3aa: CASSLGQHTGELFF
v_gene: TRBV27; abundance: .; d_gene: TRBD2; j_gene: TRBJ2-5; CDR3nt: TGTGCCAGCAGTTTGAGGACGGGAGGAGAGACCCAGTACTTC; CDR3aa: CASSLRTGGETQYF
v_gene: TRBV2; abundance: many; d_gene: .; j_gene: TRBJ2-5; CDR3nt: TGTGCCAGCAGTGTGGTAGAAGAGACCCAGTACTTC; CDR3aa: CASSVVEETQYF
v_gene: TRBV2; abundance: .; d_gene: TRBD2; j_gene: TRBJ2-3; CDR3nt: TGTGCCAGCAGGAAGTGGGGAGCGGGAGGGGAAACGCAGTATTTT; CDR3aa: CASRKWGAGGETQYF
v_gene: TRBV9; abundance: few; d_gene: .; j_gene: TRBJ2-3; CDR3nt: TGTGCCAGCAGCGTAGCTTCAGATACGCAGTATTTT; CDR3aa: CASSVASDTQYF
v_gene: TRBV4-1; abundance: .; d_gene: .; j_gene: TRBJ1-5; CDR3nt: TGCGCCAGCAGCCATGTTGGGGCAAGCGGGGCTCAGCCCCAGCATTTT; CDR3aa: CASSHVGASGAQPQHF
v_gene: TRBV4-1; abundance: .; d_gene: .; j_gene: TRBJ2-1; CDR3nt: TGCGCCAGCAGTCCCACCCCAGGCTCCTACAATGAGCAGTTCTTC; CDR3aa: CASSPTPGSYNEQFF
v_gene: TRBV2; abundance: .; d_gene: TRBD1; j_gene: TRBJ2-7; CDR3nt: TGTGCCAGCAGGAGAACAGGGGTGTGGCAGTACTTC; CDR3aa: CASRRTGVWQYF
v_gene: TRBV19; abundance: .; d_gene: TRBD2; j_gene: TRBJ2-3; CDR3nt: TGTGCCAGTAGTAGGGCGGGGGGGCAAGATACGCAGTATTTT; CDR3aa: CASSRAGGQDTQYF
v_gene: TRBV18; abundance: .; d_gene: .; j_gene: TRBJ1-5; CDR3nt: TGTGCCAGCTCACGGGGGCGGACAGATAGCAATCAGCCCCAGCATTTT; CDR3aa: CASSRGRTDSNQPQHF
v_gene: TRBV18; abundance: once; d_gene: .; j_gene: TRBJ2-7; CDR3nt: TGTGCCAGCTCACCATCTAGCGCTGAGCAGTACTTC; CDR3aa: CASSPSSAEQYF
v_gene: TRBV9; abundance: .; d_gene: TRBD1; j_gene: TRBJ2-7; CDR3nt: TGTGCCAGCAGCCCGTGGGACAGGAGCTCCTACGAGCAGTACTTC; CDR3aa: CASSPWDRSSYEQYF
v_gene: TRBV10-2; abundance: .; d_gene: TRBD1; j_gene: TRBJ2-7; CDR3nt: TGCGCCAGCAAGGGACAGGGGACGGGCGAGCAGTACTTC; CDR3aa: CASKGQGTGEQYF
v_gene: TRBV29-1; abundance: few; d_gene: TRBD1; j_gene: TRBJ2-7; CDR3nt: TGCAGCGTTGCCGGGACAGGTTACTCCTACGAGCAGTACTTC; CDR3aa: CSVAGTGYSYEQYF
v_gene: TRBV9; abundance: once; d_gene: .; j_gene: TRBJ2-5; CDR3nt: TGTGCCAGCAGCGTCTGGGGGGGCAACCAAGAGACCCAGTACTTC; CDR3aa: CASSVWGGNQETQYF
v_gene: TRBV9; abundance: few; d_gene: .; j_gene: TRBJ2-7; CDR3nt: TGTGCCAGCAGCGTAGAGAACACGGGTATGGGCGAGCAGTACTTC; CDR3aa: CASSVENTGMGEQYF
v_gene: TRBV5-1; abundance: .; d_gene: TRBD1; j_gene: TRBJ2-7; CDR3nt: TGCGCCAGCAGACCGGGACAGGGAGCCTACGAGCAGTACTTC; CDR3aa: CASRPGQGAYEQYF
v_gene: TRBV6-5; abundance: .; d_gene: .; j_gene: TRBJ2-7; CDR3nt: TGTGCCAGCAGCCTGGACAGCTACTCCTACGAGCAGTACTTC; CDR3aa: CASSLDSYSYEQYF
v_gene: TRBV7-3; abundance: .; d_gene: TRBD1; j_gene: TRBJ2-7; CDR3nt: TGTGCCAGCAGCTCGGGACAGGGGGCGAAACAGTACTTC; CDR3aa: CASSSGQGAKQYF
v_gene: TRBV5-6; abundance: .; d_gene: .; j_gene: TRBJ1-3; CDR3nt: TGTGCCAGCAGAAGCGGACAGAGCTCTGGAAACACCATATATTTT; CDR3aa: CASRSGQSSGNTIYF
v_gene: TRBV4-1; abundance: .; d_gene: TRBD1; j_gene: TRBJ1-1; CDR3nt: TGCGCCAGCAGCGAAACAGGGGGAAGTCTGGCTTTCTTT; CDR3aa: CASSETGGSLAFF
v_gene: TRBV6-4; abundance: .; d_gene: .; j_gene: TRBJ2-7; CDR3nt: TGTGCCAGCAGTGACCCGGGAGTACGGTACGAGCAGTACTTC; CDR3aa: CASSDPGVRYEQYF
v_gene: TRBV5-4; abundance: .; d_gene: .; j_gene: TRBJ1-6; CDR3nt: TGTGCCAGCAGCTTGAGAACACATAATTCACCCCTCCACTTT; CDR3aa: CASSLRTHNSPLHF
v_gene: TRBV5-6; abundance: .; d_gene: .; j_gene: TRBJ1-5; CDR3nt: TGTGCCAGCAGCTTGGCGGGCAGGGTGGGGAATCAGCCCCAGCATTTT; CDR3aa: CASSLAGRVGNQPQHF
v_gene: TRBV18; abundance: .; d_gene: TRBD1; j_gene: TRBJ1-1; CDR3nt: TGTGCCAGCTCACGCCCGGGACAGGGTTTTCTCGCTGAAGCTTTCTTT; CDR3aa: CASSRPGQGFLAEAFF
v_gene: TRBV12-5; abundance: .; d_gene: .; j_gene: TRBJ1-3; CDR3nt: TGTGCTAGTGGTTTACGTGCAGGCTCTGGAAACACCATATATTTT; CDR3aa: CASGLRAGSGNTIYF